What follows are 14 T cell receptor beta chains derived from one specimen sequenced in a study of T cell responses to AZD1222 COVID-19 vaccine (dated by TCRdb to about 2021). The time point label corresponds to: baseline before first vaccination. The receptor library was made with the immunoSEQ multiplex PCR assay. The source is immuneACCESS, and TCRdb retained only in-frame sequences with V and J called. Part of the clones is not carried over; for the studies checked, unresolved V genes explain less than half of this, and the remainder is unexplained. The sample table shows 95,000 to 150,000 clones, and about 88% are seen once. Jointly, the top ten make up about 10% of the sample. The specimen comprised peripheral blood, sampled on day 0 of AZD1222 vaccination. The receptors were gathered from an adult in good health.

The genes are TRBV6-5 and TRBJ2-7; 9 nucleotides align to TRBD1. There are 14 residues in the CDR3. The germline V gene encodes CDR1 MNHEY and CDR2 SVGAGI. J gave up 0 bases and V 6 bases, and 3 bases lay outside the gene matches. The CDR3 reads CASSATGGSYEQYF. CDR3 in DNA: TGTGCCAGCAGCGCGACAGGGGGCTCCTACGAGCAGTACTTC.

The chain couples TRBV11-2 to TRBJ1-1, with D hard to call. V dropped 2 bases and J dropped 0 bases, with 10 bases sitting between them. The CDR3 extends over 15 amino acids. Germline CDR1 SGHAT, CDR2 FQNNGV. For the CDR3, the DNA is TGTGCCAGCAGCTTATCGTCCAATATGAACACTGAAGCTTTCTTT. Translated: CASSLSSNMNTEAFF. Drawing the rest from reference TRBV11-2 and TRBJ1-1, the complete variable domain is EAGVAQSPRYKIIEKRQSVAFWCNPISGHATLYWYQQILGQGPKLLIQFQNNGVVDDSQLPKDRFSAERLKGVDSTLKIQPAKLEDSAVYLCASSLSSNMNTEAFFGQGTRLTVV.

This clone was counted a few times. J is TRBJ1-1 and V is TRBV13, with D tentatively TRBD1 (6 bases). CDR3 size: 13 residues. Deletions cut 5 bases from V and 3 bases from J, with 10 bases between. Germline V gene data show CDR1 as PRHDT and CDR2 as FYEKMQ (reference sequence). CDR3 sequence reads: CASSETGYTEAFF. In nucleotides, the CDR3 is TGTGCCAGCAGCGAAACAGGGTACACTGAAGCTTTCTTT.

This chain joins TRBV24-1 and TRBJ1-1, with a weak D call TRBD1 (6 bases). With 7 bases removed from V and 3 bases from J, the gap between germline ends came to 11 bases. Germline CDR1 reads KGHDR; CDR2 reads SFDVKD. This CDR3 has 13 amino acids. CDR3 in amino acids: CATSPGEDTEAFF. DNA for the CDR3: TGTGCCACCAGCCCAGGGGAGGACACTGAAGCTTTCTTT.

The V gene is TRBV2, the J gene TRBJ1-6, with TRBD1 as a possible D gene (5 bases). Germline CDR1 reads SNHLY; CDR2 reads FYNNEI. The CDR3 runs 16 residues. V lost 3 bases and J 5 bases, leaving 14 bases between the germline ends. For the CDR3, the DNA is TGTGCCAGCAGTGAGGGGCAAGGACTTGATAATTCACCCCTCCACTTT. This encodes CASSEGQGLDNSPLHF.

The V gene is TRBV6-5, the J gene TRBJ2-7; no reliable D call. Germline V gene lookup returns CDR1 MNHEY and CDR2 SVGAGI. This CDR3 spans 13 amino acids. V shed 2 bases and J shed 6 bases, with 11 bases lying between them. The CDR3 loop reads CASSYERTAEQYF. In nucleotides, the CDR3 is TGTGCCAGCAGTTACGAAAGGACGGCCGAGCAGTACTTC.

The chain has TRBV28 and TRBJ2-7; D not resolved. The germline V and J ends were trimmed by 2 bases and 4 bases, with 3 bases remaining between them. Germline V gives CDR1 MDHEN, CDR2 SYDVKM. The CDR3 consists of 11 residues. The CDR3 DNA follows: TGTGCCAGCAGTTTACAATACGAGCAGTACTTC. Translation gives CASSLQYEQYF.

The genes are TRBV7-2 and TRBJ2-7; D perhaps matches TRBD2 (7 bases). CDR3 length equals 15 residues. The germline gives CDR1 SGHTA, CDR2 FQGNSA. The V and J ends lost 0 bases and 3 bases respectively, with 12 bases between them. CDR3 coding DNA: TGTGCCAGCAGCTTAGCGGCGGGGGCCGTCTACGAGCAGTACTTC. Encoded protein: CASSLAAGAVYEQYF.

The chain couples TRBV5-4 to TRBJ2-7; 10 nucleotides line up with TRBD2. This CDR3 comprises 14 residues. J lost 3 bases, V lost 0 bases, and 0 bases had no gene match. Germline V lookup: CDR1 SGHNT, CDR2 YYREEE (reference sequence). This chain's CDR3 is CASSLGTSGYEQYF. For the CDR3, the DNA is TGTGCCAGCAGCTTGGGGACTAGCGGCTACGAGCAGTACTTC. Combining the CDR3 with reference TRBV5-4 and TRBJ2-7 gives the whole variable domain ETGVTQSPTHLIKTRGQQVTLRCSSQSGHNTVSWYQQALGQGPQFIFQYYREEENGRGNFPPRFSGLQFPNYSSELNVNALELDDSALYLCASSLGTSGYEQYFGPGTRLTVT.

The CDR3 region is CSVGEGAGTEAFF. The CDR3 DNA is TGCAGCGTTGGTGAAGGGGCTGGCACTGAAGCTTTCTTT. V is TRBV29-1 and J is TRBJ1-1; a possible D gene is TRBD1 (5 bases). The CDR3 is 13 amino acids. Trimming removed 4 bases from V and 4 bases from J, with 13 bases in between. From germline, CDR1 is SQVTM and CDR2 ANQGSEA.

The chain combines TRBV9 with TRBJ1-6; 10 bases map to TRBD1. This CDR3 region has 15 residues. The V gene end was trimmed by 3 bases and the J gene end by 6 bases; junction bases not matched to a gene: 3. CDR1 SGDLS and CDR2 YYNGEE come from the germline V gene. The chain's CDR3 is CASSAGQGGNSPLHF. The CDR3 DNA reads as TGTGCCAGCAGCGCCGGACAGGGGGGTAATTCACCCCTCCACTTT.

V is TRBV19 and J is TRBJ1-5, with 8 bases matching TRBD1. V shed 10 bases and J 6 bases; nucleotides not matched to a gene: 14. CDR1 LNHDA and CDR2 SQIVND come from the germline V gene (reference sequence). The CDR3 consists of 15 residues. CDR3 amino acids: CATQDRVFQGQPQHF. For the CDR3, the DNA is TGTGCCACCCAGGACAGGGTCTTTCAGGGTCAGCCCCAGCATTTT.

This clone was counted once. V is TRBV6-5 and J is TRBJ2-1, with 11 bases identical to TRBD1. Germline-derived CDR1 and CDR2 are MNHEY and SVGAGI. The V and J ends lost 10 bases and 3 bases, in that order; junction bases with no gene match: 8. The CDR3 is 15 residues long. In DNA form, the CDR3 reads TGTGCCAACCCCCCTGGGACAGGGGGCTACAATGAGCAGTTCTTC. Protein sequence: CANPPGTGGYNEQFF.

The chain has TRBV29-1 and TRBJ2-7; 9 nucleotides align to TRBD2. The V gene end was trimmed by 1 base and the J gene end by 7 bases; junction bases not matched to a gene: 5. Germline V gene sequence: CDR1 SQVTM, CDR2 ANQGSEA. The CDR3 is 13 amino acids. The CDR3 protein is CSVEGLAGWEQYF. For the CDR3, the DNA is TGCAGCGTTGAAGGTCTAGCGGGGTGGGAGCAGTACTTC.